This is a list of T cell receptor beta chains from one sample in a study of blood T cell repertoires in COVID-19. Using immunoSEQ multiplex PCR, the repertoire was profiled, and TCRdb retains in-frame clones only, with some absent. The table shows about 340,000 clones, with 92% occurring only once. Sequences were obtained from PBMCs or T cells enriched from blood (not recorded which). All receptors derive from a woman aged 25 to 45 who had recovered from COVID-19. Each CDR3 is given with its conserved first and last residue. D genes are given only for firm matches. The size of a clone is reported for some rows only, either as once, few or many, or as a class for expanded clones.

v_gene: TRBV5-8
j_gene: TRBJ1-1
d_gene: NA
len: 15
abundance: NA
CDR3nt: TGTGCCAGCAGTTTCGTTAACAGGAGGAACACTGAAGCTTTCTTT
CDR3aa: CASSFVNRRNTEAFF

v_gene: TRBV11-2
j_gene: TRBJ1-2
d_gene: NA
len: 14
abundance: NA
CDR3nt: TGTGCCAGCAGCCCCCTTCGCGGTAACTATGGCTACACCTTC
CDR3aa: CASSPLRGNYGYTF

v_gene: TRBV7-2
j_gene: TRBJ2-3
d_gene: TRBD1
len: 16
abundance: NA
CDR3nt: TGTGCCAGCAGCTCCCACCGGACAGGGGGCACAGATACGCAGTATTTT
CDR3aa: CASSSHRTGGTDTQYF

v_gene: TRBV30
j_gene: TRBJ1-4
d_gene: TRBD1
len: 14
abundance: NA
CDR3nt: TGTGCCTGGAGTTGTCAGGGGGCTTATGAAAAACTGTTTTTT
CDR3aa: CAWSCQGAYEKLFF

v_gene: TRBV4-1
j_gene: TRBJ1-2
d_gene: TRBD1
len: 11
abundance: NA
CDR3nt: TGCGCCAGCAGCCCAGGGGGCAGCTACACCTTC
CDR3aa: CASSPGGSYTF

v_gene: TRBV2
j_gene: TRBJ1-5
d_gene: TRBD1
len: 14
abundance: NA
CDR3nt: TGTGCCAGCAGGGAGACAGGGGGCAATCAGCCCCAGCATTTT
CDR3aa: CASRETGGNQPQHF

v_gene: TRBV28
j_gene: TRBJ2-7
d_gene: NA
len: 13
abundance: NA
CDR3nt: TGTGCCAGCACTCTCGCGGTCAGTTACGAGCAGTACTTC
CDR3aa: CASTLAVSYEQYF

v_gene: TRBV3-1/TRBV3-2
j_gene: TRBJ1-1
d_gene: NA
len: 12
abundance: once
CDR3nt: TGTGCCAGCAGTCGAGGACAGTTCCAAGCTTTCTTT
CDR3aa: CASSRGQFQAFF

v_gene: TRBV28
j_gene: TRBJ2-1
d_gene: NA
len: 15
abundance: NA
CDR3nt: TGTGCCAGCAGTACAGGGGGCGGGGGGTCAATCGAGCAGTTCTTC
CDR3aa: CASSTGGGGSIEQFF

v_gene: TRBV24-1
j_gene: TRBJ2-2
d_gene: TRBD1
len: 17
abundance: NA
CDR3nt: TGTGCCACCAGTGATTTTTCCCTGGGACAGACCCCCGGGGAGCTGTTTTTT
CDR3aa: CATSDFSLGQTPGELFF

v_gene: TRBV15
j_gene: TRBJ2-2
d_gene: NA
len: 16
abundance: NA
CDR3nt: TGTGCCACCAGCAGAGATGGGCAGGGGTACACCGGGGAGCTGTTTTTT
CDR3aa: CATSRDGQGYTGELFF

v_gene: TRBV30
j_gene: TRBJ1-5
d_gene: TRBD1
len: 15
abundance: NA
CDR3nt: TGTGCCTGGAGTGCGGGACAGGGTTCGGGTCAGCCCCAGCATTTT
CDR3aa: CAWSAGQGSGQPQHF

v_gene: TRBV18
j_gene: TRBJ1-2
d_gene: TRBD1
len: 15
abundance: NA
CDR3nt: TGTGCCAGCTCACCAGGGACAGGGTCCAACTATGGCTACACCTTC
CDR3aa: CASSPGTGSNYGYTF

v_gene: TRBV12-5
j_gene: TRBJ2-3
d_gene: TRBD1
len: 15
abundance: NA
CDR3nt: TGTGCTAGTGGTTTCGGGGACAGGACAACAGATACGCAGTATTTT
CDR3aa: CASGFGDRTTDTQYF

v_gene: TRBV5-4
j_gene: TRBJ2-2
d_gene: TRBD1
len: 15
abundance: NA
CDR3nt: TGTGCCAGCAGCAGGACAGGGGGCTTTGGCGGGGAGCTGTTTTTT
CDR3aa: CASSRTGGFGGELFF